This T cell receptor beta chain is drawn from a study of cytomegalovirus exposure and HLA in healthy donors. The wider study: Early released data comprised 80 million to 100 million unique TCRs from HLA-typed donors. Study outcomes and limitations: Being productive about 87% or about 30% of the time was typical of most TCR beta V segments in an earlier analysis.

This clone has just one count. Its specificity is not known. The study ran its PCR with 60 Vbeta and 13 Jbeta primers. Sequencing used immunoSEQ multiplex PCR; TCRdb keeps in-frame clones, though not all of them. The table has 90,000 or so clones, about four fifths seen once. J was trimmed by 5 bases and V by 8 bases; bases with no gene match: 11. Looked up from germline, CDR1 is MNHNY and CDR2 is SVGAGI (reference sequence). This CDR3 contains 14 residues. The chain recombines TRBV6-6 with TRBJ1-2; TRBD1 agrees at 7 bases. Sequencing was carried out using PBMCs. This receptor was identified in a man aged 45-65 years in good health and CMV-seronegative. The DNA of the CDR3 is TGTGCCAGCCGTAGCTCCGGGACAGAATATGGCTACACCTTC. Residues: CASRSSGTEYGYTF.